The 19 T cell receptor beta chains below all came from one sample that was sequenced in a study of T cells in Graves' hyperthyroidism and ophthalmopathy. RNA transcripts yielded amplified TCR beta CDR3 regions. The TCR CDR3 first-round RT-PCR relied on the HTBI primer set. One entry per CDR3 protein, called by TCRdb with MiXCR from the multiplex PCR reads. The sample yields about 510,000 distinct CDR3 sequences, less than 15% seen once. What was sequenced was blood. The receptors here all came from a middle-aged woman with Graves' hyperthyroidism.

This clonotype was recorded many times. This chain connects TRBV20-1 to TRBJ2-3; 11 bases are shared with TRBD1. Unmatched junction bases numbered 11, after V lost 6 bases and J lost 3 bases. Germline V gives CDR1 DFQATT, CDR2 SNEGSKA (reference sequence). The CDR3 contains 16 residues. The CDR3 DNA is TGCAGTGCGAATAATCGGGACAGGGGGTCGACAGATACGCAGTATTTT. It is translated as CSANNRDRGSTDTQYF.

This clonotype appeared many times. The chain has TRBV11-2 and TRBJ1-3; no clear D gene. Per the germline V gene, CDR1 is SGHAT and CDR2 is FQNNGV. V gave up 6 bases and J gave up 4 bases, with 16 bases separating them. The CDR3 length is 15 residues. CDR3 protein: CASRLDGVGGNTIYF. The CDR3, as DNA: TGTGCCAGCAGACTTGACGGGGTAGGAGGAAACACCATATATTTT.

This clonotype was observed a few times. The chain is built from TRBV20-1 and TRBJ2-7; D is perhaps TRBD2 (5 bases). The V and J ends lost 4 bases and 0 bases respectively, with 13 bases between them. The length of the CDR3 is 14 residues. Germline V lookup: CDR1 DFQATT, CDR2 SNEGSKA (reference sequence). CDR3: CSATRTGNSYEQYF. CDR3 in DNA: TGCAGTGCTACTCGGACGGGGAACTCCTACGAGCAGTACTTC.

In this sample, this clonotype turned up many times. The genes are TRBV12-3 or TRBV12-4 and TRBJ1-2; the D is unclear. The CDR3 has 14 residues. Trimming removed 3 bases from V and 5 bases from J, with 13 bases in between. CDR3 residues: CASSFWAGGYGYTF. Written as DNA, the CDR3 is TGTGCCAGCAGTTTCTGGGCGGGTGGGTATGGCTACACCTTC.

This clonotype was picked up many times. One end of the junction does not line up with germline, which may come from a read error. The chain employs TRBV2 and TRBJ1-1; 9 nucleotides match TRBD1. This CDR3 is built from 13 residues. Germline V lookup: CDR1 SNHLY, CDR2 FYNNEI. The CDR3 sequence: CASREDRGERAFF. For the CDR3, the DNA is TGTGCCAGCAGGGAAGACAGGGGGGAAAGAGCTTTCTTT.

The J gene is TRBJ2-7, the V gene TRBV14; weak D call: TRBD2 (6 bases). This CDR3 region has 16 residues. The germline V gene encodes CDR1 SGHDN and CDR2 FVKESK. V was pared by 1 base and J by 1 base, with 14 bases between. The CDR3 DNA reads TGTGCCAGCAGCCAAGGGGCTTGGAGGGGTTCCTACGAGCAGTACTTC. Protein sequence: CASSQGAWRGSYEQYF.

With respect to this clonotype: A much larger clone is a single base away; this may be a read error. The chain links TRBV6-2 or TRBV6-3 to TRBJ2-5, with a weak D call TRBD2 (6 bases). The CDR3 extends over 14 amino acids. CDR1 and CDR2 from the germline V gene are MNHEY and SVGEGT. The CDR3 DNA is TGTGCCAGCAGTAGGGGCGGGACGACGGAGATCCAGTACTTC. Amino acid sequence: CASSRGGTTEIQYF.

This clonotype was detected only a few times. The V gene is TRBV7-9, the J gene TRBJ2-1; D not resolved. The CDR3 covers 13 residues. Germline values: CDR1 SEHNR, CDR2 FQNEAQ (reference sequence). Trimming removed 5 bases from V and 3 bases from J, with 8 bases in between. This CDR3 is CASSALGYNEQFF. The CDR3 nucleotides are TGTGCCAGCAGCGCCTTGGGCTACAATGAGCAGTTCTTC.

The V and J genes are TRBV27 and TRBJ1-6; D possibly corresponds to TRBD1 (5 bases). Germline CDR1 is MNHEY and CDR2 is SMNVEV (reference sequence). Between the trimmed V and J ends, which lost 7 bases and 3 bases, there was a span of 28 bases. This CDR3 contains 20 residues. The CDR3 is CASTFGAQAAAGNYNSPLHF. DNA for the CDR3: TGTGCCAGCACCTTCGGGGCTCAGGCCGCGGCAGGGAACTATAATTCACCCCTCCACTTT.

This clonotype occurred a few times. V and J are TRBV28 and TRBJ2-7; D remains ambiguous. The CDR3 is 11 residues long. Germline V gene sequence: CDR1 MDHEN, CDR2 SYDVKM. Trimming cost V 8 bases and J 4 bases, with 9 bases left between them. The CDR3 reads CASGIRYEQYF. CDR3 bases: TGTGCCAGCGGGATCCGGTACGAGCAGTACTTC.

This clonotype was recorded many times. This chain links TRBV2 with TRBJ2-5; 8 nucleotides line up with TRBD2. CDR1 SNHLY and CDR2 FYNNEI come from the germline V gene. The ends lost 6 bases at V and 7 bases at J; junction bases unmatched: 10. CDR3 length: 14 amino acids. This CDR3 reads CASRERQAGGTQYF. DNA of the CDR3: TGTGCCAGCAGGGAAAGACAGGCGGGAGGGACCCAGTACTTC.

V and J are TRBV19 and TRBJ2-7; the match to TRBD1 covers 7 bases. V gave up 5 bases and J gave up 3 bases; unmatched junction bases: 22. Germline V CDR1 and CDR2: LNHDA, SQIVND (reference sequence). The CDR3 extends over 19 amino acids. The CDR3 DNA is TGTGCCAGTAGTCCCCCGCCGGGACAGACCCCTCGACAGGTCTACGAGCAGTACTTC. As protein: CASSPPPGQTPRQVYEQYF.

The J gene is TRBJ2-5, the V gene TRBV7-9, with D maybe TRBD2 (7 bases). Germline V gives CDR1 SEHNR, CDR2 FQNEAQ (reference sequence). This CDR3 spans 16 amino acids. The V end lost 5 bases, the J end lost 4 bases, and 20 bases lay between the germline ends. The CDR3 here is CASSQVGGGGAETQYF. CDR3 DNA: TGTGCCAGCAGCCAAGTTGGGGGAGGGGGGGCAGAGACCCAGTACTTC.

This clonotype was recorded a few times. A much larger clone lies one base from this, so it may be a read error. The chain uses TRBV28 and TRBJ2-1, with D tentatively TRBD2 (6 bases). V was pared by 5 bases and J by 3 bases, with 14 bases between. The CDR3 extends over 15 amino acids. From germline, CDR1 is MDHEN and CDR2 SYDVKM. CDR3 coding DNA: TGTGCCAGCAGTCTCGGGAGTTCGCTCTACAATGAGCAGTTCTTC. Protein sequence: CASSLGSSLYNEQFF.

This clonotype was seen ten or more times. J is TRBJ2-3 and V is TRBV7-2, with D perhaps TRBD1 (6 bases). This CDR3 spans 16 amino acids. V was clipped by 0 bases and J by 6 bases, with 16 bases between them. Germline CDR1 and CDR2: SGHTA and FQGNSA. The CDR3 DNA reads as TGTGCCAGCAGCTTAGCAGGGGCAGGGGTGCGCGATACGCAGTATTTT. Translated: CASSLAGAGVRDTQYF. Using reference TRBV7-2 and TRBJ2-3 for the parts outside the CDR3, the full variable domain is GAGVSQSPSNKVTEKGKDVELRCDPISGHTALYWYRQSLGQGLEFLIYFQGNSAPDKSGLPSDRFSAERTGGSVSTLTIQRTQQEDSAVYLCASSLAGAGVRDTQYFGPGTRLTVL.

This clonotype was seen at least ten times. The chain joins TRBV28 to TRBJ2-7; 8 bases map to TRBD1. The junction had 11 bases not matched to a gene; V was cut back by 4 bases and J by 3 bases. Germline CDR1 is MDHEN and CDR2 is SYDVKM. The CDR3 is 16 residues long. In nucleotides, the CDR3 is TGTGCCAGCAGTTCCACCGGGACAGGTAACGTCTACGAGCAGTACTTC. Residues: CASSSTGTGNVYEQYF.

The chain uses TRBV19 and TRBJ2-3; unclear D gene. The V gene's germline CDR1 is LNHDA and CDR2 SQIVND (reference sequence). Trimming left V 7 bases short and J 5 bases short, with 10 bases between. The CDR3 covers 12 residues. The CDR3 nucleotides read TGTGCCAGTAAATCGCGCGAAGATACGCAGTATTTT. Its protein is CASKSREDTQYF.

Ten or more counts support this clonotype. This sequence joins TRBV28 and TRBJ2-7; 10 nucleotides match TRBD2. Germline CDR1 is MDHEN and CDR2 is SYDVKM. This CDR3 comprises 15 residues. V was clipped by 5 bases and J by 1 base; unmatched bases: 5. The CDR3 bases are TGTGCCAGCAGTACACGGACTAGCGGTTCCTACGAGCAGTACTTC. This encodes CASSTRTSGSYEQYF.

This clonotype was seen ten or more times. The rearrangement uses TRBV15 and TRBJ2-1, with D perhaps given as TRBD1 or TRBD2 (5 bases each). Trimming stripped 0 bases from V and 6 bases from J, with 9 bases between. This CDR3 region has 14 residues. Germline assignment: CDR1 LNHNV and CDR2 YYDKDF (reference sequence). The CDR3 DNA sequence: TGTGCCACCAGCAGAGATTGGGGGACCAATGAGCAGTTCTTC. The encoded protein is CATSRDWGTNEQFF.